The 6 T cell receptor beta chains presented below share a single source sample, sequenced in a study of radiotherapy plus CTLA-4 blockade in lung cancer. TCRdb keeps only in-frame clones here, not all; method: immunoSEQ multiplex PCR. Of about 36,000 clones in the sample, approximately 85% were seen once. The sequenced sample was peripheral blood, obtained from a patient treated with radiotherapy plus ipilimumab. The receptors were sampled from a human donor with non-small cell lung cancer who had stable disease on radiotherapy plus ipilimumab.

V gene TRBV4-1 combines with J gene TRBJ2-2; D is undetermined. This CDR3 has 16 amino acids. V lost 4 bases, J lost 2 bases, and 14 bases lay in between. Germline loops: CDR1 MGHRA, CDR2 YSYEKL. Here the CDR3 reads CASSPPQRVNTGELFF. CDR3 coding DNA: TGCGCCAGCAGCCCCCCCCAGCGCGTCAACACCGGGGAGCTGTTTTTT.

This sequence joins TRBV5-4 and TRBJ2-7; 8 bases fit TRBD2. Germline values: CDR1 SGHNT, CDR2 YYREEE (reference sequence). J was trimmed by 0 bases and V by 4 bases; bases with no gene match: 12. The CDR3 has 17 residues. The CDR3 spells CASSVGGSGGPSYEQYF. As DNA, the CDR3 is TGTGCCAGCAGCGTGGGGGGTTCGGGAGGGCCCTCCTACGAGCAGTACTTC.

This clone was counted between two and nine times. The V gene is TRBV7-2, the J gene TRBJ2-7; 14 bases are shared with TRBD2. This CDR3 spans 17 amino acids. After removal of 5 bases from V and 3 bases from J, the junction contained 9 bases not matched to a gene. Germline V gene data show CDR1 as SGHTA and CDR2 as FQGNSA. CDR3 sequence reads: CASSTPGLAGVVYEQYF. Here the CDR3 DNA reads TGTGCCAGCAGCACACCGGGACTAGCGGGAGTAGTCTACGAGCAGTACTTC.

V and J are TRBV20-1 and TRBJ2-4, with D perhaps matching TRBD1 (5 bases). Germline V gene sequence: CDR1 DFQATT, CDR2 SNEGSKA (reference sequence). Trimming removed 7 bases at V and 2 bases at J, with 6 bases between. This CDR3 contains 11 residues. Here the CDR3 DNA reads TGCAGTGAGGGGTCCAAAAACATTCAGTACTTC. It codes for CSEGSKNIQYF.

J is TRBJ1-5 and V is TRBV5-3; 9 bases are a match to TRBD1. TRBV5-3 has ORF status, its function being uncertain. CDR3 length: 17 amino acids. V lost 1 base and J lost 3; bases outside the gene matches: 8. The CDR3 sequence: CARSLNWDRVLNQPQHF. The CDR3 nucleotides read TGTGCCAGAAGCTTGAATTGGGACAGGGTCCTCAATCAGCCCCAGCATTTT.

J is TRBJ1-1 and V is TRBV27; possible D gene TRBD1, 5 bases. Deletions cut 6 bases from V and 0 bases from J, with 17 bases between. CDR1 and CDR2 from the germline V gene are MNHEY and SMNVEV (reference sequence). CDR3 length: 16 residues. The CDR3 DNA reads TGTGCCAGCAGCTTGTCCGCTCAGGGTATGAACACTGAAGCTTTCTTT. Residues: CASSLSAQGMNTEAFF.